The TCR beta chain described here comes from a study of blood T cells in healthy people across ages. General study findings and limits: Diversity of TCR beta per million T cells declined in a roughly linear way with age. Among long-lived donors, naive CD4+ cells were more numerous and diversity higher than in aged donors. Observed TCR beta diversity showed a strong correlation with the percentage of naive T cells as measured by flow cytometry.

Only a few counts were recorded for this clonotype. The antigen remains unidentified. It was roughly 10 milliliters of peripheral blood that were drawn from each donor. Combining a sample-barcoded 5' primer with a J-beta primer mix, a second PCR ran for roughly 6 to 12 cycles. TCRdb ran MiXCR on the 5' RACE reads and lists one entry per CDR3 protein. The sample consists of 700,000 to 900,000 distinct CDR3 sequences, about 55% of them appearing once. The germline CDR1 and CDR2 sequences are MRHNA and SNTAGT. This CDR3 comprises 15 residues. V lost 5 bases and J lost 3; bases outside the gene matches: 7.

The chain links TRBV6-4 to TRBJ2-1; the match to TRBD2 covers 7 bases. Sequenced sample: blood. The sequence derives from a man older than 75 in good health. The CDR3 region has the DNA TGTGCCAGCAGTAATGGGGGGGAGGGCTACAATGAGCAGTTCTTC. It is translated as CASSNGGEGYNEQFF.